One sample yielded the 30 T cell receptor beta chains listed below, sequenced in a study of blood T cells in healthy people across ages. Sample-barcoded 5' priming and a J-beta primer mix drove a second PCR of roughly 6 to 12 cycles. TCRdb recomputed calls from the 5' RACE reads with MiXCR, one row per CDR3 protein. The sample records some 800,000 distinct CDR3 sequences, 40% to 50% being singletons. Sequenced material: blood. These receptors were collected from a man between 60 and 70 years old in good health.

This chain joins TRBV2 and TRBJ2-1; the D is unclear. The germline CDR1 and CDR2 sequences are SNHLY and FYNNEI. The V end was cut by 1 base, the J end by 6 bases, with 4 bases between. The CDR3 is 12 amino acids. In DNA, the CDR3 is TGTGCCAGCAGTGAAGTATCCAATGAGCAGTTCTTC. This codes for CASSEVSNEQFF.

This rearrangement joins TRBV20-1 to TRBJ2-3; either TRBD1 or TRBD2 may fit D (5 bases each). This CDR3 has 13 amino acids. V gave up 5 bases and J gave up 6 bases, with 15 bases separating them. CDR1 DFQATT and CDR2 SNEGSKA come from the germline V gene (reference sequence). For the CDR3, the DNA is TGCAGTGCTTACCGCAGGGAGAGGGATACGCAGTATTTT. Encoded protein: CSAYRRERDTQYF.

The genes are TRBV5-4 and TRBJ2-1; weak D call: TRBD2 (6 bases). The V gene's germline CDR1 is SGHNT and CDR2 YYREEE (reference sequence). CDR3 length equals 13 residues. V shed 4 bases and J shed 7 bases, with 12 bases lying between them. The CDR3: CASSLTEGNEQFF. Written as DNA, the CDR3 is TGTGCCAGCAGCCTCACGGAGGGGAATGAGCAGTTCTTC.

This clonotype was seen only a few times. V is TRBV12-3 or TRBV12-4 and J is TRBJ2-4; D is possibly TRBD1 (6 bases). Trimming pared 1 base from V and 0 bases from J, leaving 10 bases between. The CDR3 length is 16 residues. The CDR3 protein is CASSLGTVLAKNIQYF. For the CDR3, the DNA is TGTGCCAGCAGTTTAGGGACAGTCTTAGCCAAAAACATTCAGTACTTC.

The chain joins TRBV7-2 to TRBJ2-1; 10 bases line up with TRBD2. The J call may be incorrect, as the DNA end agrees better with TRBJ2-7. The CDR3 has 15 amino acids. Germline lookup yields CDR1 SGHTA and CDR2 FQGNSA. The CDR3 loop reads CASSLVTSGYNEQYF. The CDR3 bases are TGTGCCAGCAGCTTAGTGACTAGCGGGTACAATGAGCAGTACTTC.

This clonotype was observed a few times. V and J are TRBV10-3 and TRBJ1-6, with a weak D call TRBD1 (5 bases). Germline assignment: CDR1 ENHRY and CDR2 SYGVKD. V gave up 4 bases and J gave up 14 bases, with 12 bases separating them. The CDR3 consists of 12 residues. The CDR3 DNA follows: TGTGCCATCAGTGCCGGGGGTAAATCCCTCCACTTT. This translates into CAISAGGKSLHF.

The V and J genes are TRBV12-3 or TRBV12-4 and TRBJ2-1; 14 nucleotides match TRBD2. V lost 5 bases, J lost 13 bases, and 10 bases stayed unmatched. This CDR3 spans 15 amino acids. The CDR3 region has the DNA TGTGCCAGCAGTAGATCCGGGACTAGCGGGGGTGAACAGTTCTTC. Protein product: CASSRSGTSGGEQFF.

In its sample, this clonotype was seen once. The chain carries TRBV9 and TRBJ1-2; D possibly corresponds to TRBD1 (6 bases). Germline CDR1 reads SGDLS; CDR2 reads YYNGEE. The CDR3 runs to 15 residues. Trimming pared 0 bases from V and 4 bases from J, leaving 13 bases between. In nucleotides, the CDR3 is TGTGCCAGCAGCGTAGATCAAACAGGGAGCTATGGCTACACCTTC. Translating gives CASSVDQTGSYGYTF. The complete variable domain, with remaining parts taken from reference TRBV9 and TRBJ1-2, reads DSGVTQTPKHLITATGQRVTLRCSPRSGDLSVYWYQQSLDQGLQFLIQYYNGEERAKGNILERFSAQQFPDLHSELNLSSLELGDSALYFCASSVDQTGSYGYTFGSGTRLTVV.

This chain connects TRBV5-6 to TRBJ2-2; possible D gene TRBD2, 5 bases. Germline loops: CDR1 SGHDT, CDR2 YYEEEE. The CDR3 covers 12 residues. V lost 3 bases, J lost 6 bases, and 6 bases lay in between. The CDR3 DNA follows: TGTGCCAGCAGCTGGGGAGCCGGGGAGCTGTTTTTT. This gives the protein CASSWGAGELFF. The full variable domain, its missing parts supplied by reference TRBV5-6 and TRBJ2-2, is DAGVTQSPTHLIKTRGQQVTLRCSPKSGHDTVSWYQQALGQGPQFIFQYYEEEERQRGNFPDRFSGHQFPNYSSELNVNALLLGDSALYLCASSWGAGELFFGEGSRLTVL.

CDR3 DNA sequence: TGTGCCAGCAGTTCGGGGGGAAGGCCCACAGATACGCAGTATTTT. Residues: CASSSGGRPTDTQYF. This rearrangement joins TRBV6-5 to TRBJ2-3, with 7 bases fitting TRBD2. Germline assignment: CDR1 MNHEY and CDR2 SVGAGI. After removal of 4 bases from V and 2 bases from J, the junction contained 6 bases not matched to a gene. This CDR3 is built from 15 residues.

CDR3 nucleotides: TGTGCCAGCAGCTTATTTGGGGCGGGAGAGACCCAGTACTTC. Translating it yields CASSLFGAGETQYF. The chain links TRBV7-2 to TRBJ2-5; D may match TRBD1 or TRBD2 (5 bases each). This CDR3 comprises 14 residues. The V gene's germline CDR1 is SGHTA and CDR2 FQGNSA. The germline V and J ends were trimmed by 2 bases and 4 bases, with 11 bases remaining between them.

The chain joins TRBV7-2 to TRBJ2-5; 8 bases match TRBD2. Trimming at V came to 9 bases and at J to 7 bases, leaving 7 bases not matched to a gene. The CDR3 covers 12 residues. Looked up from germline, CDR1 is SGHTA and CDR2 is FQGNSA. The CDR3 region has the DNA TGTGCCAGTAAAAGCGGGGGAGGGACCCAGTACTTC. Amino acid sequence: CASKSGGGTQYF. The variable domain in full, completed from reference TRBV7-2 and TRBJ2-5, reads GAGVSQSPSNKVTEKGKDVELRCDPISGHTALYWYRQSLGQGLEFLIYFQGNSAPDKSGLPSDRFSAERTGGSVSTLTIQRTQQEDSAVYLCASKSGGGTQYFGPGTRLLVL.

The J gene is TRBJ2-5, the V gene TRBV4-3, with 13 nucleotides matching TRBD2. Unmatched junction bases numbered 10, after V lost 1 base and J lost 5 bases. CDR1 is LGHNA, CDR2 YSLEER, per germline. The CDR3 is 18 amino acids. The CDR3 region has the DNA TGCGCCAGCAGCCAAGGGACTAGCGGGGGCCATTGGCAGGAGACCCAGTACTTC. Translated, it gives CASSQGTSGGHWQETQYF.

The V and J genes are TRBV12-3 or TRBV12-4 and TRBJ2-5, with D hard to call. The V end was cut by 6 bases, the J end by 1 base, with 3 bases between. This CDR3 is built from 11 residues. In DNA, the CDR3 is TGTGCCAGCAGGGCCCAAGAGACCCAGTACTTC. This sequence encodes CASRAQETQYF.

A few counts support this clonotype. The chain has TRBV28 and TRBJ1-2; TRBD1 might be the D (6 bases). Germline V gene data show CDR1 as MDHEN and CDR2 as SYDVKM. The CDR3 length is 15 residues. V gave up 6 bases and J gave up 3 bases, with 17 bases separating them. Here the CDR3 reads CASRPGDKAYYGYTF. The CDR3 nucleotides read TGTGCCAGCAGGCCCGGGGACAAGGCCTACTATGGCTACACCTTC.

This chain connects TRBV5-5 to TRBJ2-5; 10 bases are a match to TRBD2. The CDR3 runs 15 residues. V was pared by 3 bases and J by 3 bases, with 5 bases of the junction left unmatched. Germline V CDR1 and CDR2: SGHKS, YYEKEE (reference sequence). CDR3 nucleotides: TGTGCCAGCAGCTCACGGACTAGCGGTGAAGAGACCCAGTACTTC. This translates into CASSSRTSGEETQYF.

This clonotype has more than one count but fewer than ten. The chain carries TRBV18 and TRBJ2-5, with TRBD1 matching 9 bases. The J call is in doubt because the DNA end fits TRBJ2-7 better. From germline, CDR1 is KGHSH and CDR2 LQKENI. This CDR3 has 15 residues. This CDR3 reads CASSTSGTGNYEQYF. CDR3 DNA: TGTGCCAGCTCAACCTCCGGGACAGGGAACTACGAGCAGTACTTC.

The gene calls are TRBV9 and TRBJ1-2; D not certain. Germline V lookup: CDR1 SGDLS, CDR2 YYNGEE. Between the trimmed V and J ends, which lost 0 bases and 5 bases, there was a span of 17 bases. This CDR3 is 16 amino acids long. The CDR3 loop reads CASSVEPARSLYGYTF. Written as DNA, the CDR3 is TGTGCCAGCAGCGTAGAGCCCGCCAGGTCCTTATATGGCTACACCTTC.

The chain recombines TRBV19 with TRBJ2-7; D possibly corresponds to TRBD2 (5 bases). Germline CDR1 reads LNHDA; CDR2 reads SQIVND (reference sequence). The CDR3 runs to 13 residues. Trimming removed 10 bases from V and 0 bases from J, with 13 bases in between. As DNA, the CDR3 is TGTGCCACCGCCGGGGATCCCTCCTACGAGCAGTACTTC. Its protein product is CATAGDPSYEQYF.

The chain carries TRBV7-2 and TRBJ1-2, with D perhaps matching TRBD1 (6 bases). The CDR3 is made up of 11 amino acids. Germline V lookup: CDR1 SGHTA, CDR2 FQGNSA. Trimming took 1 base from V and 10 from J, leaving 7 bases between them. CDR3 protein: CASSLDRVYTF. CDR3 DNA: TGTGCCAGCAGCTTAGACAGGGTCTACACCTTC.

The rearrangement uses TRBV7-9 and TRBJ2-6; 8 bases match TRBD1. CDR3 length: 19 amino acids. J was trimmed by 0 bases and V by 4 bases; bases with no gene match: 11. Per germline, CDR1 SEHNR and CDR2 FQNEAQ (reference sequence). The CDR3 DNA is TGTGCCAGCAGCTCTCCCAGGACAGGGAGAAACTCTGGGGCCAACGTCCTGACTTTC. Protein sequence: CASSSPRTGRNSGANVLTF.

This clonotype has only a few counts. CDR3 sequence (DNA): TGTGCCATCAGTGAGCGGGACAGGGACTACGAGCAGTACTTC. Amino acids: CAISERDRDYEQYF. The chain links TRBV10-3 to TRBJ2-7, with 9 bases that match TRBD1. V lost 2 bases and J lost 3; bases outside the gene matches: 2. CDR3 length: 14 residues. Per germline, CDR1 ENHRY and CDR2 SYGVKD.

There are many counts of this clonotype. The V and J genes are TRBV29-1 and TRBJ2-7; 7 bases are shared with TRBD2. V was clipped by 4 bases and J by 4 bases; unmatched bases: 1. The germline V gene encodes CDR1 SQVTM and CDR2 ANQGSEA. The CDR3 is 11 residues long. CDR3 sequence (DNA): TGCAGCGTTGGGGAGGGGTACGAGCAGTACTTC. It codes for CSVGEGYEQYF.

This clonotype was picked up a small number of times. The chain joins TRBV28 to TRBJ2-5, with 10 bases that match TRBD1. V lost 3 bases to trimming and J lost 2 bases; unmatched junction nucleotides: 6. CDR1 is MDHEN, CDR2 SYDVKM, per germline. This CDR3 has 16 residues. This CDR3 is CASSLGGQGMQETQYF. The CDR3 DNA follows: TGTGCCAGCAGTTTGGGGGGACAGGGGATGCAAGAGACCCAGTACTTC.

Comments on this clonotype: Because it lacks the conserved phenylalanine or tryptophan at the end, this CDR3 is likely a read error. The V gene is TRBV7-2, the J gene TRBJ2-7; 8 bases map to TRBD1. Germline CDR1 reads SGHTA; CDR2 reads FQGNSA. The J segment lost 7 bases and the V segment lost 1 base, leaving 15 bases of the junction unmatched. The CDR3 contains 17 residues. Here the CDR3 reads CASSLDPPDRGSSEQYS. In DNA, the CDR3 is TGTGCCAGCAGCTTAGATCCACCCGACAGGGGATCTAGTGAGCAGTACTCC.

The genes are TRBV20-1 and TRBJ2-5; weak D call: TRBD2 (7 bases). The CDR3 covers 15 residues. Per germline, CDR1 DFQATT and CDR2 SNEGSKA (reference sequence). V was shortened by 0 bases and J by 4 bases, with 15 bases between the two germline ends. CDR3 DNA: TGCAGTGCTAGAGATTACGGGGGGCCGGGAGAGACCCAGTACTTC. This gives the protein CSARDYGGPGETQYF.

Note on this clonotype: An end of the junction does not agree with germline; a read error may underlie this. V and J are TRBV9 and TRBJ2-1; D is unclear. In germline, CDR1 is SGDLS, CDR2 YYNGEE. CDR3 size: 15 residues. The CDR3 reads CAGSVGASSYNEQFF. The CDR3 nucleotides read TGTGCCGGCAGCGTAGGAGCGAGCTCCTACAATGAGCAGTTCTTC.

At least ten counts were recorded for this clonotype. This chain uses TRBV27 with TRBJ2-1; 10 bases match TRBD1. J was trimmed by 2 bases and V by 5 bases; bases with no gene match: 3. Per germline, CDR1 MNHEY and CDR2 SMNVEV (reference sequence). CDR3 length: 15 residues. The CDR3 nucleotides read TGTGCCAGCAGTACGACAGGGGGCACCTACAATGAGCAGTTCTTC. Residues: CASSTTGGTYNEQFF.

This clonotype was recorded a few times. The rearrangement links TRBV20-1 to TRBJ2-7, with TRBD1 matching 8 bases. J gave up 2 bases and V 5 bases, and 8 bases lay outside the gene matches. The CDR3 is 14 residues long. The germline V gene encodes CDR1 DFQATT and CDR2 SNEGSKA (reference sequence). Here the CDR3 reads CSAPQGAPPYEQYF. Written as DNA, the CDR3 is TGCAGTGCTCCCCAGGGGGCGCCCCCCTACGAGCAGTACTTC.

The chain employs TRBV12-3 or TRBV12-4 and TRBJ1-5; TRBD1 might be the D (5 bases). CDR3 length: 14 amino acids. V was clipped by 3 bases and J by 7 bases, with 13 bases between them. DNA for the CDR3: TGTGCCAGCAGTTTGGACAACCGCGGCCAGCCCCAGCATTTT. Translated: CASSLDNRGQPQHF.